Listed below are T cell receptor beta chains from one sample, sequenced in a study of technical replicates of blood from a handful of donors. Sequencing used immunoSEQ multiplex PCR; TCRdb keeps in-frame clones, though not all of them. The sample has about 84,000 clones, roughly 93% seen once. The sample consisted of T cells isolated from PBMCs. The receptor source for this set is a human donor in good health. Each CDR3 is given with its conserved first and last residue. Fields, in order: V gene, clone size, D gene, J gene, CDR3 DNA, CDR3 protein. A D gene is named only where the DNA matches it firmly. Expanded clones are given a class, and other clones once, few, many or no size at all.

TRBV2,few,.,TRBJ1-5,TGTGCCAGTCTCAGGGGATTCAATCAGCCCCAGCATTTT,CASLRGFNQPQHF
TRBV6-5,.,TRBD1,TRBJ2-5,TGTGCCAGCAGCGTACAAGGACAGGGACGAGAGACCCAGTACTTC,CASSVQGQGRETQYF
TRBV27,.,.,TRBJ2-7,TGTGCCAGCAACGGACACGCACACGAGCAGTACTTC,CASNGHAHEQYF
TRBV6-4,.,.,TRBJ1-2,TGTGCCAGCAGACCGGGGGGGTTTTCTGGCTACACCTTC,CASRPGGFSGYTF
TRBV5-1,.,TRBD2,TRBJ2-3,TGCGCCAGCAGCTTTAGCGGGTCGGGTACAGATACGCAGTATTTT,CASSFSGSGTDTQYF
TRBV5-1,.,.,TRBJ2-3,TGCGCCAGCAGCCCAATGCCGGCGGCAGATACGCAGTATTTT,CASSPMPAADTQYF
TRBV10-3,.,TRBD2,TRBJ2-1,TGTGCCATCAGTGATGGACTAGCGAGTTCCTACAATGAGCAGTTCTTC,CAISDGLASSYNEQFF
TRBV7-9,.,TRBD1,TRBJ1-5,TGTGCCAGCAGCTCTTCCGGGACAGGGAAACGGCATCAGCCCCAGCATTTT,CASSSSGTGKRHQPQHF
TRBV6-6,.,.,TRBJ2-7,TGTGCCAGCAGGACGCAGGGCGAGCAGTACTTC,CASRTQGEQYF
TRBV27,.,.,TRBJ1-3,TGTGCCAGCAGTTTAGTGGCAACTGGAAACACCATATATTTT,CASSLVATGNTIYF
TRBV7-3,.,TRBD2,TRBJ2-3,TGTGCCAGCAGCTTCCGTACTAGCGGGGTCACAGATACGCAGTATTTT,CASSFRTSGVTDTQYF
TRBV9,.,.,TRBJ2-2,TGTGCCAGCAGAGGGGGGGGGTACACCGGGGAGCTGTTTTTT,CASRGGGYTGELFF
TRBV5-1,.,TRBD2,TRBJ2-3,TGCGCCAGCAGCTTGGGGGGGGGAATGAATAGGGATACGCAGTATTTT,CASSLGGGMNRDTQYF
TRBV9,.,TRBD2,TRBJ2-3,TGTGCCAGCAGCACTCGGGGGGGCCCCACGGATACGCAGTATTTT,CASSTRGGPTDTQYF
TRBV6-1,.,.,TRBJ1-2,TGTGCCAGCAGTGACTACTATGGCTACACCTTC,CASSDYYGYTF
TRBV7-9,.,.,TRBJ2-4,TGTGCCAGCAGCCCCTCCCAGGGGCTACCCAAAAACATTCAGTACTTC,CASSPSQGLPKNIQYF
TRBV6-1,.,TRBD2,TRBJ2-1,TGTGCCAGCAGACCCACCGGGACTAGCAGTAATGAGCAGTTCTTC,CASRPTGTSSNEQFF
TRBV28,.,TRBD2,TRBJ2-3,TGTGCCAGCAGTCTGGTACTAGCGGGAGTTTTGGATACGCAGTATTTT,CASSLVLAGVLDTQYF
TRBV6-1,.,.,TRBJ1-2,TGTGCCAGCAGTGAGTTCAGTGGGGACATTATTAACTATGGCTACACCTTC,CASSEFSGDIINYGYTF
TRBV27,.,.,TRBJ2-7,TGTGCCAGCAGTCGCGGTACCGCCGGGTACGAGCAGTACTTC,CASSRGTAGYEQYF
TRBV27,.,.,TRBJ2-5,TGTGCCAGCAGTTTATCTGGAGTAGAGACCCAGTACTTC,CASSLSGVETQYF
TRBV6-5,.,.,TRBJ2-5,TGTGCCAGCAGTTACGCGCCGGGACTCGCACAAGAGACCCAGTACTTC,CASSYAPGLAQETQYF
TRBV4-1,.,TRBD2,TRBJ2-1,TGCGCCAGCAGCCACGAGACTAGCGGGGGGTATAGCTCCTACAATGAGCAGTTCTTC,CASSHETSGGYSSYNEQFF
TRBV28,.,TRBD1,TRBJ1-5,TGTGCCAGCAGGGACAGGGTTAGGGGGCTTCATCAGCCCCAGCATTTT,CASRDRVRGLHQPQHF
TRBV10-2,.,.,TRBJ2-6,TGCGCCAGCAGTGATATCGACAGGTCCGGGGCCAACGTCCTGACTTTC,CASSDIDRSGANVLTF
TRBV7-9,.,.,TRBJ2-2,TGTGCCAGCAGACCCAGGGAAAGGCAGAACACCGGGGAGCTGTTTTTT,CASRPRERQNTGELFF
TRBV6-4,.,.,TRBJ1-2,TGTGCCAGGAGACAGATATACACCTTC,CARRQIYTF
TRBV4-2,.,TRBD1,TRBJ1-6,TGTGCCAGCAGCCAATCCGGGACAGGGAATTCACCCCTCCACTTT,CASSQSGTGNSPLHF
TRBV19,few,.,TRBJ1-6,TGTGCCAGTAGGCTCGACAAGAGCTCCTATAATTCACCCCTCCACTTT,CASRLDKSSYNSPLHF
TRBV19,.,.,TRBJ1-1,TGTGCCAGTAGTGTCCGACAGACGGGGAACACTGAAGCTTTCTTT,CASSVRQTGNTEAFF
TRBV5-4,.,.,TRBJ1-1,TGTGCCAGCAGCTCCTTGGACATTCTCAACACTGAAGCTTTCTTT,CASSSLDILNTEAFF
TRBV6-5,.,TRBD2,TRBJ2-1,TGTGCCAGCAGTTTGACCCCGGCTAGCGGAAACAATGAGCAGTTCTTC,CASSLTPASGNNEQFF
TRBV7-2,.,TRBD2,TRBJ2-7,TGTGCCAGCAGCTTTCTAGCGGGGGGTCCCAGGGAGCAGTACTTC,CASSFLAGGPREQYF
TRBV5-1,.,TRBD2,TRBJ2-1,TGCGCCAGCAGCTTGGTCGGGACTAGGGTCGATGAGCAGTTCTTC,CASSLVGTRVDEQFF
TRBV13,.,.,TRBJ1-2,TGTGCCACCGCGCGGGGGTATTTCTACACCTTC,CATARGYFYTF
TRBV15,.,.,TRBJ1-2,TGTGCCACCAGCAGAGATCTTGCACAGAGCTATGGCTACACCTTC,CATSRDLAQSYGYTF